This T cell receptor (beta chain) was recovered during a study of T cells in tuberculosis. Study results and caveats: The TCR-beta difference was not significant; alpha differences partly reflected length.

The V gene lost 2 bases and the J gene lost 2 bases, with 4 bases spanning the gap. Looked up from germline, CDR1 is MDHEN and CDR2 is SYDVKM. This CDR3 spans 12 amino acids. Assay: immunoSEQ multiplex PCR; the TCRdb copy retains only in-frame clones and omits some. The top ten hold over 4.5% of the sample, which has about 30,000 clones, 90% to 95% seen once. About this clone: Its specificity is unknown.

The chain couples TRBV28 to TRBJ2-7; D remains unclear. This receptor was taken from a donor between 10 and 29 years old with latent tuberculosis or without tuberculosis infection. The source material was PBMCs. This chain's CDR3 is CASSLTTYEQYF. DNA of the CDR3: TGTGCCAGCAGTTTAACTACCTACGAGCAGTACTTC.